Listed below are T cell receptor beta chains from one sample, sequenced in a study of response to subunit inactivated influenza vaccine. Using its own MiXCR run on the RT-PCR reads, TCRdb lists one record per CDR3 protein. The sample gives more than 700,000 distinct CDR3 sequences, around 20% of which show up once; roughly 10% is in the top ten. The sample here was PBMCs from blood, taken around 5 days after vaccination. The source is a man aged 50 or older who received an inactivated influenza vaccine. Both conserved end residues are part of each CDR3. Each record gives: clone size, V gene, J gene, D gene, CDR3 protein, CDR3 DNA. The D gene is left open where the match is weak. Expanded clones are given a class, and other clones once, few, many or no size at all.

NA	TRBV20-1	TRBJ1-1	TRBD1	CSARGQGDAFF	TGCAGTGCTAGAGGACAGGGGGATGCTTTCTTT
NA	TRBV20-1	TRBJ2-7	NA	CSAFRDYEQYF	TGCAGTGCTTTCAGGGACTACGAGCAGTACTTC
NA	TRBV12-3/TRBV12-4	TRBJ2-4	NA	CASSERGDKNIQYF	TGTGCCAGCAGTGAAAGAGGAGACAAAAACATTCAGTACTTC
few	TRBV12-3/TRBV12-4	TRBJ1-1	NA	CASGQSRNTEAFF	TGTGCCAGCGGCCAGTCACGGAACACTGAAGCTTTCTTT
few	TRBV12-3/TRBV12-4	TRBJ1-1	NA	CASTSGGGTEAFF	TGTGCCAGCACCTCCGGTGGGGGAACTGAAGCTTTCTTT
NA	TRBV5-1	TRBJ2-7	NA	CASRSQDSSYEQYF	TGCGCCAGCAGGTCCCAGGACAGCTCCTACGAGCAGTACTTC
NA	TRBV4-3	TRBJ2-2	TRBD2	CASSQDLAEAGELFF	TGCGCCAGCAGCCAAGACCTAGCGGAAGCCGGGGAGCTGTTTTTT
NA	TRBV7-9	TRBJ2-7	TRBD2	CASSYVTSGSEQYF	TGTGCCAGCAGCTATGTGACTAGCGGGAGCGAGCAGTACTTC
NA	TRBV20-1	TRBJ2-7	NA	CSARDSQVPSYEQYF	TGCAGTGCTAGAGATTCGCAGGTGCCATCCTACGAGCAGTACTTC
few	TRBV20-1	TRBJ2-7	NA	CSAKGGFSYEQYF	TGCAGTGCGAAGGGCGGTTTCTCCTACGAGCAGTACTTC
few	TRBV4-1	TRBJ2-7	TRBD2	CASSPVIGGEQYF	TGCGCCAGCAGCCCTGTAATCGGGGGGGAGCAGTACTTC
NA	TRBV20-1	TRBJ2-7	TRBD1	CSAKDRAVQYF	TGCAGTGCTAAAGACAGGGCGGTGCAGTACTTC
NA	TRBV5-1	TRBJ1-1	TRBD1	CASSSNPTGQGASTEAFF	TGCGCCAGCAGCTCGAACCCCACGGGACAGGGGGCGAGCACTGAAGCTTTCTTT
few	TRBV9	TRBJ2-2	TRBD2	CASSFGTTSGWNIGELFF	TGTGCCAGCAGCTTCGGGACTACCTCGGGATGGAATATCGGGGAGCTGTTTTTT
once	TRBV12-3/TRBV12-4	TRBJ1-5	NA	CASSGGGQPQQF	TGTGCCAGCAGCGGGGGCGGCCAGCCCCAGCAATTT
NA	TRBV11-3	TRBJ2-7	NA	CASSLDRRGRDEQYF	TGTGCCAGCAGCTTAGATCGTCGGGGAAGGGACGAGCAGTACTTC
NA	TRBV4-3	TRBJ2-2	NA	CASSQDSQGANTGELFF	TGCGCCAGCAGCCAAGATTCCCAGGGAGCGAACACCGGGGAGCTGTTTTTT
few	TRBV7-6	TRBJ1-1	TRBD1	CASSLTPAGPQGASAEAFF	TGTGCCAGCAGCTTGACCCCCGCAGGTCCACAGGGGGCATCTGCTGAAGCTTTCTTT
NA	TRBV7-2	TRBJ1-4	NA	CASSLEGRRNEKLFF	TGTGCCAGCAGCTTAGAGGGACGGCGTAATGAAAAACTGTTTTTT
few	TRBV20-1	TRBJ1-5	NA	CSARTGGGNQPQHF	TGCAGTGCTAGAACCGGGGGCGGAAATCAGCCCCAGCATTTT
NA	TRBV6-5	TRBJ2-1	TRBD1	CASSYYGQGMNEQFF	TGTGCCAGCAGTTACTATGGACAGGGGATGAATGAGCAGTTCTTC
few	TRBV12-3/TRBV12-4	TRBJ2-7	NA	CASSFSAGAYEQYF	TGTGCCAGCAGTTTTTCCGCAGGGGCCTACGAGCAGTACTTC
many	TRBV4-2	TRBJ1-6	NA	CASSQDYNSPLHF	TGTGCCAGCAGCCAAGATTATAATTCACCCCTCCACTTT
NA	TRBV7-9	TRBJ2-3	TRBD2	CASSPPSGSFSTDTQYF	TGTGCCAGCAGCCCCCCCAGCGGGAGCTTTAGCACAGATACGCAGTATTTT
few	TRBV15	TRBJ2-1	TRBD2	CATSRDSKGRGYNEQFF	TGTGCCACCAGCAGAGATTCCAAAGGGAGGGGCTACAATGAGCAGTTCTTC
NA	TRBV12-3/TRBV12-4	TRBJ2-7	NA	CASSLGVATTYEQYF	TGTGCCAGCAGTTTAGGGGTGGCTACAACCTACGAGCAGTACTTC
NA	TRBV11-2	TRBJ2-7	NA	CASRIQSSYEQYF	TGTGCCAGCAGGATCCAAAGCTCCTACGAGCAGTACTTC
few	TRBV12-3/TRBV12-4	TRBJ1-3	NA	CASSLVELDTIYF	TGTGCCAGCAGTTTGGTGGAGTTGGACACCATATATTTT
NA	TRBV7-2	TRBJ2-7	NA	CASSIGLPGYEQYF	TGTGCCAGCAGCATTGGACTTCCCGGGTACGAGCAGTACTTC
many	TRBV20-1	TRBJ1-4	TRBD1	CSAQQGASEKLFF	TGCAGTGCTCAACAGGGGGCCTCTGAAAAACTGTTTTTT
NA	TRBV20-1	TRBJ2-3	TRBD2	CSASPLAADTQYF	TGCAGTGCTAGTCCCCTAGCGGCAGATACGCAGTATTTT
few	TRBV7-9	TRBJ2-7	TRBD2	CASSPGLAGETSYEQYF	TGTGCCAGCAGCCCGGGACTAGCGGGAGAGACAAGCTACGAGCAGTACTTC
NA	TRBV7-2	TRBJ2-1	TRBD1	CASSSQGAYNEQFF	TGTGCCAGCAGCTCGCAGGGGGCTTACAATGAGCAGTTCTTC
NA	TRBV5-1	TRBJ2-3	TRBD2	CASSLEIAGGSDTQYF	TGCGCCAGCAGCTTGGAGATAGCGGGGGGTTCAGATACGCAGTATTTT
few	TRBV10-3	TRBJ2-4	NA	CAIGTEAGNIQYF	TGTGCCATCGGGACCGAAGCGGGAAACATTCAGTACTTC
many	TRBV29-1	TRBJ2-1	NA	CSVESGAAYNEQFF	TGCAGCGTTGAATCGGGAGCAGCCTACAATGAGCAGTTCTTC
few	TRBV3-1	TRBJ1-3	NA	CASSQGPSTGNTIYF	TGTGCCAGCAGCCAAGGACCCTCCACTGGAAACACCATATATTTT
once	TRBV7-8	TRBJ1-5	NA	CASSHRTDSNQPQHF	TGTGCCAGCAGCCATAGGACGGATAGCAATCAGCCCCAGCATTTT
few	TRBV6-5	TRBJ2-2	NA	CASSYRGQNTGELFF	TGTGCCAGCAGTTACCGAGGGCAGAACACCGGGGAGCTGTTTTTT
NA	TRBV5-1	TRBJ2-1	TRBD2	CASSFAGTSTYNEQFF	TGCGCCAGCAGCTTCGCCGGGACTAGCACGTACAATGAGCAGTTCTTC
NA	TRBV5-1	TRBJ1-4	TRBD1	CASSLGTGREKLFF	TGCGCCAGCAGCTTGGGGACAGGACGCGAAAAACTGTTTTTT
few	TRBV29-1	TRBJ1-1	TRBD1	CSVQTGMGTEAFF	TGCAGCGTTCAGACAGGGATGGGCACTGAAGCTTTCTTT
few	TRBV29-1	TRBJ1-1	TRBD1	CSVALGQGNTEAFF	TGCAGCGTTGCCCTCGGACAGGGGAACACTGAAGCTTTCTTT
NA	TRBV18	TRBJ1-6	NA	CASSPAVLADHSPLHF	TGTGCCAGCTCACCTGCGGTTTTGGCAGACCATTCACCCCTCCACTTT
many	TRBV29-1	TRBJ2-2	NA	CSVGGGRNTGELFF	TGCAGCGTTGGGGGAGGTCGGAACACCGGGGAGCTGTTTTTT
NA	TRBV5-1	TRBJ2-1	TRBD1	CASSLVDRAPYNEQFF	TGCGCCAGCAGCTTGGTCGACAGGGCCCCTTACAATGAGCAGTTCTTC
NA	TRBV29-1	TRBJ2-3	NA	CSVVGRTTDTQYF	TGCAGCGTTGTAGGACGGACCACAGATACGCAGTATTTT
NA	TRBV20-1	TRBJ2-3	NA	CSASGQGPDTQYF	TGCAGTGCTAGCGGTCAGGGGCCAGATACGCAGTATTTT
NA	TRBV12-3/TRBV12-4	TRBJ2-1	NA	CASSPLLASEQFF	TGTGCCAGCAGTCCATTACTAGCTAGTGAGCAGTTCTTC
NA	TRBV4-2	TRBJ2-7	TRBD1	CASSLSARQGRVEQYF	TGTGCCAGCAGCCTATCGGCGAGACAGGGGAGAGTCGAGCAGTACTTC
NA	TRBV10-3	TRBJ2-1	NA	CAILGKHNEQFF	TGTGCCATATTAGGGAAGCACAATGAGCAGTTCTTC
few	TRBV10-3	TRBJ2-2	NA	CAASSAGDTGELFF	TGTGCCGCAAGCTCGGCCGGAGACACCGGGGAGCTGTTTTTT
few	TRBV27	TRBJ2-3	TRBD2	CASSYLAASTDTQYF	TGTGCCAGCAGTTACCTAGCGGCTAGCACAGATACGCAGTATTTT
few	TRBV3-1	TRBJ2-2	TRBD2	CASTGRRGTNTGELFF	TGTGCCAGCACCGGGAGGCGCGGGACGAACACCGGGGAGCTGTTTTTT
many	TRBV12-3/TRBV12-4	TRBJ2-7	NA	CASSPDGGGSYEQYF	TGTGCCAGCAGTCCGGACGGAGGGGGCTCCTACGAGCAGTACTTC
NA	TRBV29-1	TRBJ2-7	NA	CSVDLGQSYEQYF	TGCAGCGTTGACCTTGGACAGAGCTACGAGCAGTACTTC